This entry describes one T cell receptor (beta chain). This CDR3 contains 13 residues. V lost 6 bases, J lost 1 base, and 9 bases lay in between. Germline lookup yields CDR1 MNHEY and CDR2 SVGAGI. This record belongs to a study of blood T cell repertoires in COVID-19. Sequencing was performed with immunoSEQ multiplex PCR; in TCRdb, only in-frame clones are kept and a portion is missing. The sample includes 200,000 to 250,000 clones, around 88% of them seen just once. The TCR originated in a woman in her twenties or thirties with COVID-19, enrolled during active disease. The chain is built from TRBV6-5 and TRBJ2-5; maybe TRBD2 (5 bases). What was sequenced was peripheral blood. The CDR3 sequence: CASSAGPQETQYF. The CDR3 coding sequence is TGTGCCAGCAGCGCGGGCCCCCAAGAGACCCAGTACTTC.